This is a list of T cell receptor beta chains from one sample in a study of response to subunit inactivated influenza vaccine. TCRdb reprocessed the RT-PCR reads via MiXCR and lists one record per CDR3 protein. Here the sample spans around 200,000 distinct CDR3 sequences, around 9% being singletons. The sample in question was non-naive T cells sorted from PBMCs, obtained on the day of vaccination. The receptors here all came from a man aged 50 to 59 who received an inactivated influenza vaccine. Each CDR3 is given with its conserved first and last residue. The order of the fields is clone size, D gene, V gene, J gene, CDR3 DNA, CDR3 protein. D genes are given only for firm matches. Rows may omit the clone size; those that give it use once, few, many or a size class.

abundance: few
d_gene: -
v_gene: TRBV9
j_gene: TRBJ2-3
CDR3nt: TGTGCCAGCAGCGTAGAGAATCGCGGAAATACGCAGTATTTT
CDR3aa: CASSVENRGNTQYF

abundance: -
d_gene: TRBD1
v_gene: TRBV20-1
j_gene: TRBJ2-7
CDR3nt: TGCAGTGCTAGAGCACAGGGGGAGCAGTACTTC
CDR3aa: CSARAQGEQYF

abundance: few
d_gene: TRBD2
v_gene: TRBV4-1
j_gene: TRBJ2-3
CDR3nt: TGCGCCAGCAGCCAAGGAGGTTCCCCCGGGACTAGCTACACAGATACGCAGTATTTT
CDR3aa: CASSQGGSPGTSYTDTQYF

abundance: -
d_gene: -
v_gene: TRBV7-7
j_gene: TRBJ2-2
CDR3nt: TGTGCTAGCAGCTTAGCGCCGGGGAGGAGCGGGGAGCTGTTTTTT
CDR3aa: CASSLAPGRSGELFF

abundance: few
d_gene: -
v_gene: TRBV7-9
j_gene: TRBJ1-1
CDR3nt: TGTGCCAGCAGCTTAGCATCAGGGCCCCGCACTGAAGCTTTCTTT
CDR3aa: CASSLASGPRTEAFF

abundance: many
d_gene: TRBD1
v_gene: TRBV9
j_gene: TRBJ2-7
CDR3nt: TGTGCCAGCAGCGTTGGGACAGGGACAACCTACGAGCAGTACTTC
CDR3aa: CASSVGTGTTYEQYF

abundance: few
d_gene: TRBD2
v_gene: TRBV9
j_gene: TRBJ2-7
CDR3nt: TGTGCCAGCAGCCCAGCCAGCGGGAGGGCAACCTACGAGCAGTACTTC
CDR3aa: CASSPASGRATYEQYF

abundance: -
d_gene: -
v_gene: TRBV21-1
j_gene: TRBJ2-7
CDR3nt: TGTGCCAGCAGCCCGTGGGGGGGCGAGCAGTACTTC
CDR3aa: CASSPWGGEQYF

abundance: -
d_gene: -
v_gene: TRBV2
j_gene: TRBJ2-7
CDR3nt: TGTGCCAGCAGTGAGGGGTCAGGCCTGGTGCAGTACTTC
CDR3aa: CASSEGSGLVQYF

abundance: few
d_gene: -
v_gene: TRBV5-1
j_gene: TRBJ2-7
CDR3nt: TGCGCCAGCAGCTTGGGATATACCTACGAGCAGTACTTC
CDR3aa: CASSLGYTYEQYF